Each of the 2 T cell receptor beta chains below was sequenced from the same sample in a study of CD8+CD57+ T cells in acquired aplastic anemia. The TCR beta profiling, which covered VDJ combination and CDR3 sequence, was carried out using genomic DNA as the template. TCRdb redid the calling of the reads with MiXCR, one entry per CDR3 protein. There are 35,000 to 45,000 distinct CDR3 sequences in the sample; 75% to 85% occur only once, and about 20% lies in the top ten. Specimen: sorted CD4+, CD8+, or CD8+CD57+ T cells (not recorded which) from PBMCs. These receptors originate from a human donor in good health, serving as a control.

The chain carries TRBV12-3 or TRBV12-4 and TRBJ1-2, with D possibly TRBD1 on 6 matching bases. V lost 3 bases, J lost 1 base, and 9 bases lay in between. This CDR3 has 14 residues. The CDR3: CASSFDRINYGYTF. CDR3 in DNA: TGTGCCAGCAGTTTCGACAGGATTAACTATGGCTACACCTTC.

Concerning this clonotype itself: A read error is likely, as this CDR3 ends without the conserved phenylalanine or tryptophan. The V and J genes are TRBV11-1 and TRBJ2-2; TRBD2 matches 13 bases. In germline, CDR1 is SGHAT, CDR2 FQDESV (reference sequence). V lost 5 bases and J lost 0; bases outside the gene matches: 6. The CDR3 runs to 18 residues. The CDR3 DNA sequence: TGTGCCAGCAGCCCTGGACTAGCGGGGGCATCGAACACCGGGGAGCTGTTTCTT. Translating gives CASSPGLAGASNTGELFL.